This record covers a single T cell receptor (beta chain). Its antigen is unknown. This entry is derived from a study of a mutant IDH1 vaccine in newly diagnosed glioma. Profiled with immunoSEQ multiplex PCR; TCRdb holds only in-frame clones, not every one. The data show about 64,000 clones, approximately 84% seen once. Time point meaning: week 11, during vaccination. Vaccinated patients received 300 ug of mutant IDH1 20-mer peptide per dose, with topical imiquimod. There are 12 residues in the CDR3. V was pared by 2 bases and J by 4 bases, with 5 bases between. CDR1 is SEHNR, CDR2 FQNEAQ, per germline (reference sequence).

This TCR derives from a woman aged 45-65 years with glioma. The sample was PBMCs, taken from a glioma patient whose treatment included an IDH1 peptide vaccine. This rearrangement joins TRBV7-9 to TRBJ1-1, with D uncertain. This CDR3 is CASSLRSTEAFF. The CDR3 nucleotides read TGTGCCAGCAGCTTACGGAGCACTGAAGCTTTCTTT.